This TCR beta chain is drawn from a study of T-cell memory formation after mild COVID-19. Study-level findings and limits: Day 15 to 85 contracting clones showed balanced CD4/CD8; day 15 to 37 expanders favored CD4+.

Only a few counts were recorded for this clonotype. Antigen unknown. The junction had 3 bases not matched to a gene; V was cut back by 6 bases and J by 1 base. The CDR3 is 14 residues long. From germline, CDR1 is DFQATT and CDR2 SNEGSKA (reference sequence). 5'RACE with constant-segment primers built TCRalpha and TCRbeta cDNA libraries with UMIs. TCRdb reprocessed the 5' RACE reads via MiXCR and lists one record per CDR3 protein. The profile covers about 360,000 distinct CDR3 sequences, with approximately 13% appearing a single time and about a fifth taken by the ten largest. Material for sequencing was PBMCs or a T cell subset sorted from them (not recorded which). The TCR was taken from a man younger than 30 who had mild COVID-19 (a few samples of this study predate the infection). Cell type and time point are not known. This sequence joins TRBV20-1 and TRBJ2-4, with 10 bases identical to TRBD1. CDR3 amino acids: CSATGQGAKNIQYF. CDR3 bases: TGCAGTGCCACGGGACAGGGGGCCAAAAACATTCAGTACTTC.